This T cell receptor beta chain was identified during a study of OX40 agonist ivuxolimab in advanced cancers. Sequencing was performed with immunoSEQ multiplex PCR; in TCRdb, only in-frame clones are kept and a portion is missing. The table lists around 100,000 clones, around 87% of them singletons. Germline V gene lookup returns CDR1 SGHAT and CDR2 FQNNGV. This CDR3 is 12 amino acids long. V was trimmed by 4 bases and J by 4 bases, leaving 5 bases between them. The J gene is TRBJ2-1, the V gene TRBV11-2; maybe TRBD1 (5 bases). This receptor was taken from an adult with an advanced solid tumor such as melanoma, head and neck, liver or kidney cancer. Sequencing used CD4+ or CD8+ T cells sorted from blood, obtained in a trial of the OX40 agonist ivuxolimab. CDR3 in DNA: TGTGCCAGCAGCTCAGGGTACAATGAGCAGTTCTTC. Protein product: CASSSGYNEQFF. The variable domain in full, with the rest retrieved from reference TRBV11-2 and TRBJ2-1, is EAGVAQSPRYKIIEKRQSVAFWCNPISGHATLYWYQQILGQGPKLLIQFQNNGVVDDSQLPKDRFSAERLKGVDSTLKIQPAKLEDSAVYLCASSSGYNEQFFGPGTRLTVL.